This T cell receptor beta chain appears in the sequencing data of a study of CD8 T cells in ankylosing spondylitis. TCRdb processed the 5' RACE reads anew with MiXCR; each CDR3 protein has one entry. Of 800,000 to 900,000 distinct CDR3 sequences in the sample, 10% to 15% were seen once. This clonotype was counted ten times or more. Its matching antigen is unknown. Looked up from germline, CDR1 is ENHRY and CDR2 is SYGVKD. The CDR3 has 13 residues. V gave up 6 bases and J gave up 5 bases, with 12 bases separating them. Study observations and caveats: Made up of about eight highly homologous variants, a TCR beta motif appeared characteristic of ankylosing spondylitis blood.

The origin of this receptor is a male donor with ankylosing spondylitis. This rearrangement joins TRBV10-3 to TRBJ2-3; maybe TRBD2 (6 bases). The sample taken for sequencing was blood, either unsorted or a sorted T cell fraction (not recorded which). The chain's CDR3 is CAIRGTAGDTQYF. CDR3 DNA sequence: TGTGCCATCAGGGGGACTGCGGGAGATACGCAGTATTTT.